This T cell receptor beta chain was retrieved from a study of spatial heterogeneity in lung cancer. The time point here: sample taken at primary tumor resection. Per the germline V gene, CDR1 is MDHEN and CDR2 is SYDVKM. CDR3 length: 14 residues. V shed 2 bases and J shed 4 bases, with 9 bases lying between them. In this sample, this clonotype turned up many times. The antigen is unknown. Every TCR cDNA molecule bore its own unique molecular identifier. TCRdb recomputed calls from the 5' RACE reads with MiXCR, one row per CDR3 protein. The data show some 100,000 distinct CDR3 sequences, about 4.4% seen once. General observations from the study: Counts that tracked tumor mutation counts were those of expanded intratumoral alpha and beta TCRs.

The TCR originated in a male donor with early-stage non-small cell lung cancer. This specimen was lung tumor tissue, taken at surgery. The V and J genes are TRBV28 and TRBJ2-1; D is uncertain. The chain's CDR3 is CASSLLGFYNEQFF. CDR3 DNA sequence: TGTGCCAGCAGTTTACTAGGCTTTTACAATGAGCAGTTCTTC. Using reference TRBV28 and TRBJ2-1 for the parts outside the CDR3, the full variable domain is DVKVTQSSRYLVKRTGEKVFLECVQDMDHENMFWYRQDPGLGLRLIYFSYDVKMKEKGDIPEGYSVSREKKERFSLILESASTNQTSMYLCASSLLGFYNEQFFGPGTRLTVL.